These T cell receptor beta chains were read from a single sample in a study of regulatory T cells in long-lasting Graves disease. TCRdb recomputed calls from the multiplex PCR reads with MiXCR, one row per CDR3 protein. The sample lists 300,000 to 400,000 distinct CDR3 sequences, 15% to 18% occurring once. Sample: peripheral blood mononuclear cells (PBMCs), taken at new diagnosis, from a patient treated with antithyroid drugs. Source of these receptors: a female donor with Graves disease. CDR3s leave out the opening cysteine and the closing phenylalanine or tryptophan.

cdr3_aa v_call cdr3_length
ASSLGLAGAGELF TRBV12-3/TRBV12-4 13
ASSSGTAVMRKLF TRBV27 13
ASSPLPQGSDTQY TRBV18 13
ASSHRQGRQSGGYT TRBV28 14
SVEELLGMAGRLRY TRBV29-1 14
ASSKDRGEDEQY TRBV5-1 12
ASSTETAILGPQH TRBV19 13
ARTQGTGYGYT TRBV12-5 11
SVLDGTGFSEQY TRBV29-1 12
ASSRDLNSPLH TRBV19 11
ASSSQGISNQPQH TRBV18 13
ASSLVGPGQGMRGEKLF TRBV11-2 17
ASSDLAQEGGTQY TRBV9 13
ASSQRGTSGYTGELF TRBV4-1 15
ASSLASATYEQY TRBV7-9 12
ACSYWGTGNEQY TRBV6-4 12
ASSESIRGSFKIAFPGELF TRBV10-1 19
ASSLAGDEQF TRBV12-3/TRBV12-4 10
ASSLSGLAGTGNEQF TRBV28 15
ASSYWAGNQETQY TRBV6-2/TRBV6-3 13
ASRGDRVIGEQF TRBV19 12
ASSSQPNRVVGYT TRBV12-3/TRBV12-4 13
ASSYQLVGPQY TRBV6-2/TRBV6-3 11
ASGRDRGGIQY TRBV12-5 11
ASSYSSQGLKETQY TRBV6-9 14
ASGDSQRVSGANVLT TRBV12-5 15
ATSLTGTYNEQF TRBV24-1 12
ASSSQGFYEQY TRBV13 11
ASSPTGGHEQF TRBV18 11
ASSHPVGGLVKLF TRBV4-1 13
ASTRIGGLSNTEAF TRBV12-3/TRBV12-4 14
ASSFPQTSGRDIQY TRBV28 14
ASSSQGAFGNIQY TRBV12-3/TRBV12-4 13
ASRNPWDQNREMNTEAF TRBV6-1 17
ASSLGWGPTPNTGELF TRBV11-2 16
ASSRGDRVYEQY TRBV7-9 12
ASTLGGRANEKLF TRBV7-8 13
ASSLQGDWGDTEAF TRBV27 14
ASSLSGRGDYGYT TRBV27 13
AISDRGNTEAF TRBV10-3 11